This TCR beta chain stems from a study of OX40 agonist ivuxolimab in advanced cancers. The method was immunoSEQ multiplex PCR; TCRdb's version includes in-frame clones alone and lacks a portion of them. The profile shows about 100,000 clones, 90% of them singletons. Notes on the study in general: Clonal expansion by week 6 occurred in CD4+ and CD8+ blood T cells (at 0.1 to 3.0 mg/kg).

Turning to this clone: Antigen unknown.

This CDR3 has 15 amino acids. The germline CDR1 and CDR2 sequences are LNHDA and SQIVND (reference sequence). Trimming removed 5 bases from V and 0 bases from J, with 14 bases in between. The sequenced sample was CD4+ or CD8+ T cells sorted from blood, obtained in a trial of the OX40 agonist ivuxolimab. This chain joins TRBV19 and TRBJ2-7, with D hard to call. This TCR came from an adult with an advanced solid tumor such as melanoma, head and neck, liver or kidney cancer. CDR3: CASSLKKGVSYEQYF. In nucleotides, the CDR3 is TGTGCCAGTAGTCTAAAAAAAGGAGTCTCCTACGAGCAGTACTTC.